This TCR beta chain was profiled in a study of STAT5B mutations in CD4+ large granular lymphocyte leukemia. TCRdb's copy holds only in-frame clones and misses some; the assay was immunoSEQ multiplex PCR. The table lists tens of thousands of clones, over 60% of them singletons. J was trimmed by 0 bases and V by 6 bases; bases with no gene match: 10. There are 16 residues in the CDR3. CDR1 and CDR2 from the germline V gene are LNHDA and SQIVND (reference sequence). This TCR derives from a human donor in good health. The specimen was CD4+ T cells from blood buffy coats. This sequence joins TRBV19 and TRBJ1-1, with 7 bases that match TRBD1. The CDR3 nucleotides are TGTGCCAGTAGACCGGAGGGACAGACAATGAACACTGAAGCTTTCTTT. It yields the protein CASRPEGQTMNTEAFF.